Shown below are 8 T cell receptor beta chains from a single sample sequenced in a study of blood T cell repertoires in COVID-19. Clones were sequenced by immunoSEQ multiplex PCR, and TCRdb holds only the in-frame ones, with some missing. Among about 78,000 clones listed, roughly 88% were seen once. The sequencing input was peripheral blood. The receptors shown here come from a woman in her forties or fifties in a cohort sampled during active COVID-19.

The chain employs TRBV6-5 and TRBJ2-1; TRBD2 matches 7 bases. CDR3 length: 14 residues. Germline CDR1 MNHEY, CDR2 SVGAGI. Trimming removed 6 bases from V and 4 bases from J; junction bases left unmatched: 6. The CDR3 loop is CASSDPSGYNEQFF. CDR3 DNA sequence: TGTGCCAGCAGCGACCCTAGCGGATACAATGAGCAGTTCTTC.

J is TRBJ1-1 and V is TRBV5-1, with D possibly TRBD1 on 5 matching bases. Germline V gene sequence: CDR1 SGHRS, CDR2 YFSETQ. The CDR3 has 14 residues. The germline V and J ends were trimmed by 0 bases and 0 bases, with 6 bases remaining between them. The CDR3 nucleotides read TGCGCCAGCAGCTTGGAGGGGCTGAACACTGAAGCTTTCTTT. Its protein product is CASSLEGLNTEAFF.

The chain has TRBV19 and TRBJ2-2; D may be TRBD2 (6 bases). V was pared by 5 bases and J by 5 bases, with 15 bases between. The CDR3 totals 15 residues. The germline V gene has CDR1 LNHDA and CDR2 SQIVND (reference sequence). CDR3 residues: CASSPSGAGTGELFF. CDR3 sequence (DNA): TGTGCCAGTAGTCCGTCGGGCGCGGGAACCGGGGAGCTGTTTTTT.

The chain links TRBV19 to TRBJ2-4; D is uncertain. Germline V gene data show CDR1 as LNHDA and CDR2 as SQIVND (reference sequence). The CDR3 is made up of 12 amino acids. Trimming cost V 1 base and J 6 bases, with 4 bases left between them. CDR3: CASSIGANIQYF. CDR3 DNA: TGTGCCAGTAGTATAGGGGCAAACATTCAGTACTTC.

The CDR3 loop is CASSVGGTTKAETQYF. The CDR3, as DNA: TGTGCCAGCAGTGTGGGAGGGACAACCAAGGCAGAGACCCAGTACTTC. This chain connects TRBV6-1 to TRBJ2-5; weak D call: TRBD2 (7 bases). Germline CDR1 is MNHNS and CDR2 is SASEGT. The V end lost 4 bases, the J end lost 4 bases, and 19 bases lay between the germline ends. The CDR3 totals 16 residues.

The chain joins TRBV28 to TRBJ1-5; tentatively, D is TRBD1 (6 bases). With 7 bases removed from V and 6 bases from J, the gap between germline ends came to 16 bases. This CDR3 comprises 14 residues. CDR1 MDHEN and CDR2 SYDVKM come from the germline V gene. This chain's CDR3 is CASTSSGGGQPQHF. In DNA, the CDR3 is TGTGCCAGCACCTCGAGTGGGGGCGGTCAGCCCCAGCATTTT.

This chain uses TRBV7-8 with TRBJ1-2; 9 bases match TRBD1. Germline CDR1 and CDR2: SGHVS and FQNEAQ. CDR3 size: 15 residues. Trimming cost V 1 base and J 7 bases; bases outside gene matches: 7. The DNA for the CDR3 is TGTGCCAGCAGCTTAGACAGGGGGCTCGTCGTTGGCTACACCTTC. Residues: CASSLDRGLVVGYTF.

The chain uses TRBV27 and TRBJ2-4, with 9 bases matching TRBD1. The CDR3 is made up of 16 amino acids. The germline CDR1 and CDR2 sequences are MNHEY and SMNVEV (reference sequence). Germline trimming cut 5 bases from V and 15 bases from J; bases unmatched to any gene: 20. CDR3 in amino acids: CASSPSGTGLSGGGYF. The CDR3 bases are TGTGCCAGCAGTCCCAGCGGGACAGGGTTATCCGGCGGGGGGTACTTC.